This TCR beta chain comes out of a study of blood T cell repertoires in COVID-19. Study-level background: Sources were T cells, B-cell-depleted T cells, or PBMCs; the material itself was cDNA or gDNA.

V dropped 6 bases and J dropped 0 bases, with 15 bases sitting between them. Germline CDR1 MDHEN, CDR2 SYDVKM. The CDR3 runs 16 residues. All enrollees were about 18 to 90 years old and from about 25 US areas. A PCR-confirmed or clinician-diagnosed COVID-19 case had contacted exposed participants within 2 weeks of entry. The table came from immunoSEQ multiplex PCR; TCRdb's copy has only in-frame clones and leaves some out. The sample has about 300,000 clones, roughly 85% seen once. Material: PBMCs or T cells enriched from blood (not recorded which). The clonotype originates from a woman in her twenties or thirties who had been exposed to COVID-19. The chain has TRBV28 and TRBJ1-3, with D maybe TRBD1 (6 bases). The CDR3 nucleotides read TGTGCCAGCAGGTCGGACAGCTGGACCTCTGGAAACACCATATATTTT. It translates to CASRSDSWTSGNTIYF.